This TCR beta chain was obtained from a study of T cells in Graves' hyperthyroidism and ophthalmopathy. TCR beta CDR3 sequences were amplified from RNA transcripts. The study used the HTBI primer set for a first-round RT-PCR of the TCR CDR3. TCRdb reprocessed the multiplex PCR reads with MiXCR, giving one entry per CDR3 protein. In the table there are 400,000 or so distinct CDR3 sequences, approximately 14% of which are singletons. Deletions cut 7 bases from V and 7 bases from J, with 16 bases between. Germline V gene lookup returns CDR1 SNHLY and CDR2 FYNNEI. This CDR3 comprises 14 residues. This clonotype was seen many times.

This receptor was obtained from a woman aged 25 to 39 with Graves' ophthalmopathy. Sequences were obtained from blood. The rearrangement uses TRBV2 and TRBJ2-2; a weak D match, TRBD2 (7 bases). In DNA form, the CDR3 reads TGTGCCAGCATTCTCGGAGGGGGGGACGGGGAGCTGTTTTTT. Encoded protein: CASILGGGDGELFF.